The 25 T cell receptor beta chains reported below all come from one sample, sequenced in a study of shared clonotypes between healthy human individuals. Clones were read by immunoSEQ multiplex PCR, and TCRdb kept only the in-frame ones, dropping some. Among about 580,000 clones listed, more than 95% were seen once. Naive CD8 cells comprised CD45RO-negative, CCR7-positively selected cells, excluding terminally differentiated effector memory CD45RA+ cells. Sequencing input: naive CD8+ T cells sorted from blood. The receptors shown here come from a man aged 25-45 years in good health.

The V and J genes are TRBV13 and TRBJ1-2; 9 bases align to TRBD1. The ends lost 4 bases at V and 6 bases at J; junction bases unmatched: 3. This CDR3 comprises 13 residues. Germline CDR1 reads PRHDT; CDR2 reads FYEKMQ (reference sequence). CDR3 nucleotide sequence: TGTGCCAGCAGCTCACAGGGGGCGGATGGCTACACCTTC. It specifies CASSSQGADGYTF.

V and J are TRBV9 and TRBJ1-1; TRBD1 might be the D (5 bases). CDR3 length: 14 residues. CDR1 and CDR2 (germline): SGDLS, YYNGEE. V was trimmed by 2 bases and J by 1 base, leaving 9 bases between them. CDR3: CASSVDTGNTEAFF. Here the CDR3 DNA reads TGTGCCAGCAGCGTCGATACAGGGAACACTGAAGCTTTCTTT.

The chain couples TRBV5-1 to TRBJ2-5, with TRBD1 identical over 8 bases. Looked up from germline, CDR1 is SGHRS and CDR2 is YFSETQ. The CDR3 has 15 amino acids. With V trimmed by 4 bases and J by 0 bases, 5 bases remained unmatched. The CDR3 is CASSPRTGNQETQYF. CDR3 in DNA: TGCGCCAGCAGCCCGCGGACAGGGAACCAAGAGACCCAGTACTTC.

The rearrangement joins TRBV7-2 to TRBJ2-1; TRBD2 matches 14 bases. Germline values: CDR1 SGHTA, CDR2 FQGNSA. V trimming: 3 bases; J trimming: 0 bases; junction bases outside the gene matches: 1. This CDR3 spans 17 amino acids. DNA for the CDR3: TGTGCCAGCAGCTTTGGGACTAGCGGGAGCTCCTACAATGAGCAGTTCTTC. This translates into CASSFGTSGSSYNEQFF.

Concerning this clone itself: The sample has other DNA sequences that encode this CDR3 too. The CDR3 bases are TGTGCCACGGGACAGGGGAGCTACGAGCAGTACTTC. It yields the protein CATGQGSYEQYF. The chain employs TRBV27 and TRBJ2-7; TRBD1 matches at 10 bases. The length of the CDR3 is 12 residues. J gave up 3 bases and V 10 bases, and 3 bases lay outside the gene matches. Per the germline V gene, CDR1 is MNHEY and CDR2 is SMNVEV (reference sequence).

This chain links TRBV5-4 with TRBJ1-3, with 8 bases fitting TRBD1. The CDR3 extends over 17 amino acids. Germline CDR1 SGHNT, CDR2 YYREEE (reference sequence). Trimming at V came to 2 bases and at J to 8 bases, leaving 15 bases not matched to a gene. As DNA, the CDR3 is TGTGCCAGCAGCTTAAGGTCGGACAGGGTCGATGCGGACACCATATATTTT. Its protein is CASSLRSDRVDADTIYF.

This sequence joins TRBV5-1 and TRBJ2-3; 8 nucleotides line up with TRBD2. The V gene's germline CDR1 is SGHRS and CDR2 YFSETQ. Trimming cost V 0 bases and J 4 bases; bases outside gene matches: 10. This CDR3 has 17 residues. CDR3 bases: TGCGCCAGCAGCTTGGATTCGAGCGGGAGAGGAGCAGATACGCAGTATTTT. This sequence encodes CASSLDSSGRGADTQYF.

The V gene is TRBV7-8, the J gene TRBJ1-5; D is possibly TRBD1 (5 bases). Per the germline V gene, CDR1 is SGHVS and CDR2 is FQNEAQ. This CDR3 contains 17 residues. V was shortened by 4 bases and J by 3 bases, with 19 bases between the two germline ends. The CDR3 region is CASSSMPGMEYNQPQHF. Here the CDR3 DNA reads TGTGCCAGCAGCTCGATGCCAGGGATGGAATACAATCAGCCCCAGCATTTT.

The chain has TRBV7-9 and TRBJ2-5; TRBD1 matches at 8 bases. The CDR3 sequence is 15 residues long. The trim removed 3 bases at V and 5 bases at J, leaving 8 bases unmatched. Germline V gives CDR1 SEHNR, CDR2 FQNEAQ (reference sequence). The CDR3 sequence is CASSLGPGTGETQYF. The CDR3 bases are TGTGCCAGCAGCTTGGGGCCCGGGACAGGTGAGACCCAGTACTTC.

The rearrangement joins TRBV7-9 to TRBJ2-1; 7 positions match TRBD1. V lost 4 bases, J lost 0 bases, and 12 bases stayed unmatched. The CDR3 contains 18 residues. The germline V gene encodes CDR1 SEHNR and CDR2 FQNEAQ (reference sequence). CDR3: CASSSVRRDRSSYNEQFF. As DNA, the CDR3 is TGTGCCAGCAGCTCGGTTCGACGGGACAGAAGCTCCTACAATGAGCAGTTCTTC.

The CDR3 spells CASSQVPQELYYEQYF. The CDR3, as DNA: TGTGCCAGCAGCCAAGTCCCACAGGAGCTATACTACGAGCAGTACTTC. The J gene is TRBJ2-7, the V gene TRBV14, with a weak D call TRBD1 (5 bases). Germline V CDR1 and CDR2: SGHDN, FVKESK. V was shortened by 1 base and J by 3 bases, with 16 bases between the two germline ends. This CDR3 contains 16 residues.

The rearrangement links TRBV20-1 to TRBJ2-5; no clear D. The germline V and J ends were trimmed by 1 base and 5 bases, with 5 bases remaining between them. CDR1 DFQATT and CDR2 SNEGSKA come from the germline V gene (reference sequence). This CDR3 has 11 amino acids. Written as DNA, the CDR3 is TGCAGTGCTAGAGCGAAGGAGACCCAGTACTTC. Its translation: CSARAKETQYF.

The chain employs TRBV6-5 and TRBJ2-1; the D is unclear. Trimming removed 2 bases from V and 0 bases from J, with 8 bases in between. The germline CDR1 and CDR2 sequences are MNHEY and SVGAGI. This CDR3 spans 15 amino acids. CDR3 sequence reads: CASSYLESSYNEQFF. As DNA, the CDR3 is TGTGCCAGCAGTTACCTGGAGAGCTCCTACAATGAGCAGTTCTTC.

V gene TRBV6-1 combines with J gene TRBJ2-1; 10 positions agree with TRBD2. This CDR3 has 17 residues. Germline V gene lookup returns CDR1 MNHNS and CDR2 SASEGT. V was pared by 2 bases and J by 1 base, with 5 bases of the junction left unmatched. The CDR3 is CASSERTSGYSYNEQFF. The CDR3 coding sequence is TGTGCCAGCAGTGAAAGGACTAGCGGCTATTCCTACAATGAGCAGTTCTTC.

The V and J genes are TRBV28 and TRBJ1-1; no clear D gene. CDR3 size: 13 residues. Trimming left V 3 bases short and J 1 base short, with 6 bases between. From germline, CDR1 is MDHEN and CDR2 SYDVKM. CDR3 residues: CASSFWGNTEAFF. CDR3 in DNA: TGTGCCAGCAGTTTTTGGGGGAACACTGAAGCTTTCTTT.

V gene TRBV5-1 combines with J gene TRBJ1-1; D call uncertain. The length of the CDR3 is 13 residues. The germline V gene encodes CDR1 SGHRS and CDR2 YFSETQ. V lost 2 bases to trimming and J lost 3 bases, with 8 bases between them. The CDR3, as DNA: TGCGCCAGCAGCTTCGGGGTGGACACTGAAGCTTTCTTT. This sequence encodes CASSFGVDTEAFF.

V and J are TRBV4-1 and TRBJ2-7; 9 bases match TRBD2. The V segment lost 6 bases and the J segment 5 bases; nucleotides outside the gene matches: 11. The CDR3 length is 15 residues. Per germline, CDR1 MGHRA and CDR2 YSYEKL. This CDR3 is CASRKVGLAANEQYF. CDR3 DNA sequence: TGCGCCAGCAGAAAAGTGGGACTAGCAGCAAACGAGCAGTACTTC.

The CDR3 DNA sequence: TGTGCCAGCAGAGAGAGGAGGGAACGGGTGAACACTGAAGCTTTCTTT. It is translated as CASRERRERVNTEAFF. The rearrangement joins TRBV27 to TRBJ1-1; D is unclear. Germline V gene data show CDR1 as MNHEY and CDR2 as SMNVEV (reference sequence). With 6 bases removed from V and 0 bases from J, the gap between germline ends came to 17 bases. The CDR3 is 16 residues long.

V and J are TRBV13 and TRBJ2-1; TRBD2 matches 8 bases. The CDR3 sequence is 16 residues long. The germline gives CDR1 PRHDT, CDR2 FYEKMQ (reference sequence). V shed 5 bases, J shed 6 bases, and the junction held 12 bases outside the gene matches. The CDR3 coding sequence is TGTGCCAGCAGCCAGCAAACGGGAGGGCCCATCAATGAGCAGTTCTTC. It specifies CASSQQTGGPINEQFF.

The CDR3 region has the DNA TGTGCCAGCAGCTGGAGGGAGAGCTACGAGCAGTACTTC. It translates to CASSWRESYEQYF. The V call is TRBV5-4, the J call TRBJ2-7, with D tentatively TRBD2 (6 bases). The germline gives CDR1 SGHNT, CDR2 YYREEE (reference sequence). The CDR3 has 13 amino acids. With 3 bases removed from V and 3 bases from J, the gap between germline ends came to 10 bases.

CDR3 sequence reads: CASSLSDRGNEQFF. For the CDR3, the DNA is TGTGCCAGCAGCCTATCGGACAGGGGCAATGAGCAGTTCTTC. The chain combines TRBV7-9 with TRBJ2-1, with 9 bases fitting TRBD1. Losses at the gene ends were 5 bases for V and 6 bases for J; bases not matched to a gene: 5. Germline V gene lookup returns CDR1 SEHNR and CDR2 FQNEAQ (reference sequence). The CDR3 runs 14 residues.

The chain joins TRBV14 to TRBJ2-5, with 8 positions matching TRBD1. CDR3 size: 16 residues. With V trimmed by 0 bases and J by 6 bases, 9 bases remained unmatched. The germline CDR1 and CDR2 sequences are SGHDN and FVKESK. For the CDR3, the DNA is TGTGCCAGCAGCCAAGAAACTGGGGGACAGGCAAAGACCCAGTACTTC. Translation gives CASSQETGGQAKTQYF.

This chain joins TRBV4-1 and TRBJ2-7; TRBD2 agrees at 12 bases. CDR3 size: 16 residues. Germline CDR1 MGHRA, CDR2 YSYEKL. Germline trimming cut 4 bases from V and 2 bases from J; bases unmatched to any gene: 6. The CDR3 region is CASSLLAGGATYEQYF. CDR3 in DNA: TGCGCCAGCAGCCTACTAGCGGGAGGCGCAACCTACGAGCAGTACTTC.

The chain combines TRBV7-8 with TRBJ2-5; no firm D call. CDR3 size: 16 residues. Trimming left V 5 bases short and J 4 bases short, with 20 bases between. The V gene's germline CDR1 is SGHVS and CDR2 FQNEAQ. CDR3 residues: CASSMDDWAIGETQYF. The CDR3 nucleotides read TGTGCCAGCAGCATGGACGACTGGGCGATTGGAGAGACCCAGTACTTC.

The J gene is TRBJ2-4, the V gene TRBV29-1, with D unclear. V lost 2 bases, J lost 7 bases, and 15 bases lay in between. The CDR3 extends over 14 amino acids. Germline CDR1 reads SQVTM; CDR2 reads ANQGSEA. The CDR3 sequence is CSVELGLMGNIQYF. CDR3 bases: TGCAGCGTTGAACTAGGGTTAATGGGGAACATTCAGTACTTC.